The source of this TCR beta chain is a study of cytomegalovirus exposure and HLA in healthy donors. The wider study: Among around 400 genotyped donors, about 85% fell in the Caucasian-associated ancestry cluster. Notes on the study in general: Earlier results showed most TCR beta V segments being productive about 90% or about 30% of the time. In a later analysis, roughly 17,000 TCR beta sequences were associated with HLA alleles at 0.05 false discovery rate.

On this clone: The antigen is unknown.

PCR amplification relied on 60 Vbeta primers (plus 13 Jbeta primers). TCRdb keeps only in-frame clones here, not all; method: immunoSEQ multiplex PCR. The data show some 270,000 clones, 85% to 95% seen once. V gave up 7 bases and J gave up 2 bases, with 11 bases separating them. The CDR3 contains 13 residues. Germline CDR1 and CDR2: LNHDA and SQIVND (reference sequence). Sequencing was performed on PBMCs. The gene calls are TRBV19 and TRBJ1-2; D remains ambiguous. This TCR came from a girl aged 2 to 9 in good health and CMV-seronegative. The CDR3 protein is CASNFAGNYGYTF. CDR3 sequence (DNA): TGTGCCAGTAACTTTGCAGGCAACTATGGCTACACCTTC.